Following are 30 T cell receptor beta chains from one sample sequenced in a study of T cells in Graves' hyperthyroidism and ophthalmopathy. Amplified regions were TCR beta CDR3 sequences from RNA transcripts. The TCR CDR3 was amplified in a first-round RT-PCR using the HTBI primer set. TCRdb re-called the multiplex PCR reads through MiXCR, storing one row per CDR3 protein. The table has hundreds of thousands of distinct CDR3 sequences, roughly 15% seen once; the top ten hold about 9.4%. Sequencing input: blood. Receptors were obtained from a young woman with Graves' hyperthyroidism.

This clonotype was seen once. This chain links TRBV6-5 with TRBJ2-5; 13 nucleotides match TRBD2. This CDR3 contains 19 residues. After removal of 2 bases from V and 0 bases from J, the junction contained 9 bases not matched to a gene. CDR1 and CDR2 from the germline V gene are MNHEY and SVGAGI. The CDR3 sequence: CASSYRPLAGGPHQETQYF. CDR3 in DNA: TGTGCCAGCAGTTACCGCCCACTAGCGGGAGGGCCACACCAAGAGACCCAGTACTTC.

Ten or more counts support this clonotype. This chain connects TRBV5-1 to TRBJ2-7; 9 bases agree with TRBD2. CDR3 length: 16 residues. Germline loops: CDR1 SGHRS, CDR2 YFSETQ. The V gene end was trimmed by 2 bases and the J gene end by 2 bases; junction bases not matched to a gene: 8. The CDR3 reads CASSLIAGAGPYEQYF. CDR3 coding DNA: TGCGCCAGCAGCTTAATAGCGGGAGCGGGGCCCTACGAGCAGTACTTC.

This clonotype was recorded at least ten times. J is TRBJ2-1 and V is TRBV7-9; 8 bases match TRBD1. Germline V gives CDR1 SEHNR, CDR2 FQNEAQ (reference sequence). The CDR3 consists of 16 residues. The ends lost 5 bases at V and 5 bases at J; junction bases unmatched: 11. DNA of the CDR3: TGTGCCAGCAGCCACATCGGACAGGGCCTCAACAATGAGCAGTTCTTC. The encoded protein is CASSHIGQGLNNEQFF. Combining the CDR3 with reference TRBV7-9 and TRBJ2-1 gives the whole variable domain DTGVSQNPRHKITKRGQNVTFRCDPISEHNRLYWYRQTLGQGPEFLTYFQNEAQLEKSRLLSDRFSAERPKGSFSTLEIQRTEQGDSAMYLCASSHIGQGLNNEQFFGPGTRLTVL.

This clonotype has at least ten counts. The CDR3 region is CASSPPTGRDTQYF. CDR3 in DNA: TGTGCCAGCTCACCCCCTACAGGGCGCGATACGCAGTATTTT. The V gene is TRBV18, the J gene TRBJ2-3, with D possibly being TRBD1 (6 bases). Germline CDR1 KGHSH, CDR2 LQKENI. This CDR3 comprises 14 residues. V was shortened by 3 bases and J by 6 bases, with 13 bases between the two germline ends. Full variable domain (missing parts from reference TRBV18 and TRBJ2-3): NAGVMQNPRHLVRRRGQEARLRCSPMKGHSHVYWYRQLPEEGLKFMVYLQKENIIDESGMPKERFSAEFPKEGPSILRIQQVVRGDSAAYFCASSPPTGRDTQYFGPGTRLTVL.

At least ten counts were recorded for this clonotype. The gene calls are TRBV6-1 and TRBJ1-4, with TRBD1 identical over 7 bases. V lost 8 bases to trimming and J lost 7 bases; unmatched junction nucleotides: 7. The germline V gene encodes CDR1 MNHNS and CDR2 SASEGT. This CDR3 region has 13 residues. CDR3 sequence (DNA): TGTGCCAGCGTTAGGACAGGCGGTGAAAAACTGTTTTTT. The encoded protein is CASVRTGGEKLFF.

This clonotype was observed many times. The chain is built from TRBV12-3 or TRBV12-4 and TRBJ1-2, with 8 positions matching TRBD1. The ends lost 3 bases at V and 4 bases at J; junction bases unmatched: 4. This CDR3 has 14 amino acids. CDR3 DNA: TGTGCCAGCAGTTTGGACAGGGTCATCTATGGCTACACCTTC. Amino acids: CASSLDRVIYGYTF.

This clonotype was observed at least ten times. CDR3 amino acids: CASSFWAMAGREETQYF. In DNA form, the CDR3 reads TGTGCCAGCAGTTTTTGGGCTATGGCGGGCCGAGAAGAGACCCAGTACTTC. This chain uses TRBV28 with TRBJ2-5, with D tentatively TRBD2 (5 bases). The germline V and J ends were trimmed by 3 bases and 3 bases, with 20 bases remaining between them. CDR1 is MDHEN, CDR2 SYDVKM, per germline. The CDR3 contains 17 residues.

At least ten counts were recorded for this clonotype. The gene calls are TRBV3-1 and TRBJ2-7, with TRBD2 matching 7 bases. The CDR3 is 17 amino acids. In germline, CDR1 is LGHDT, CDR2 YNNKEL (reference sequence). The V gene end was trimmed by 4 bases and the J gene end by 6 bases; junction bases not matched to a gene: 18. CDR3 residues: CASSPSPLVAGPFEQYF. The DNA of the CDR3 is TGTGCCAGCAGCCCCTCCCCCTTGGTAGCGGGTCCTTTCGAGCAGTACTTC.

The gene calls are TRBV4-1 and TRBJ1-5; 10 bases match TRBD1. The CDR3 has 18 residues. Trimming removed 2 bases from V and 5 bases from J; junction bases left unmatched: 12. CDR1 and CDR2 from the germline V gene are MGHRA and YSYEKL. The CDR3 nucleotides read TGCGCCAGCAGCCAATTCGCCAAGGTCGGGACAGGGGATCAGCCCCAGCATTTT. Translation: CASSQFAKVGTGDQPQHF.

This clonotype has a count of ten or more. This chain connects TRBV20-1 to TRBJ2-1; TRBD2 might be the D (5 bases). Deletions cut 4 bases from V and 5 bases from J, with 15 bases between. The CDR3 sequence is 14 residues long. Per the germline V gene, CDR1 is DFQATT and CDR2 is SNEGSKA (reference sequence). The CDR3 protein is CSANRESGHNEQFF. The CDR3 DNA sequence: TGCAGTGCTAACCGGGAATCTGGGCACAATGAGCAGTTCTTC.

This clonotype was picked up a small number of times. The CDR3 sequence is CASSVSGGQGADTQYF. The CDR3 region has the DNA TGTGCCAGCAGCGTATCCGGGGGCCAGGGGGCAGATACGCAGTATTTT. The rearrangement uses TRBV9 and TRBJ2-3; possibly TRBD1 for D (7 bases). In germline, CDR1 is SGDLS, CDR2 YYNGEE. With 1 base removed from V and 4 bases from J, the gap between germline ends came to 16 bases. The CDR3 spans 16 residues.

The rearrangement joins TRBV7-8 to TRBJ1-5, with no clear D. V lost 5 bases and J lost 7, with 12 bases in between. The CDR3 extends over 13 amino acids. Germline V gene data show CDR1 as SGHVS and CDR2 as FQNEAQ. CDR3 DNA sequence: TGTGCCAGCAGCGGGTTTGGCGGGCAGCCCCAGCATTTT. Encoded protein: CASSGFGGQPQHF.

This clonotype was counted a few times. The chain links TRBV5-1 to TRBJ1-1, with TRBD1 as a possible D gene (5 bases). Per germline, CDR1 SGHRS and CDR2 YFSETQ. The ends were cut back, 2 bases at V and 2 bases at J, with 10 bases in the middle. This CDR3 is 14 amino acids long. CDR3 in DNA: TGCGCCAGCAGCTTCAACCAGGGAAACACTGAAGCTTTCTTT. Translated, it gives CASSFNQGNTEAFF.

This chain links TRBV2 with TRBJ2-5, with D possibly matching TRBD2 (7 bases). Germline assignment: CDR1 SNHLY and CDR2 FYNNEI. The V gene lost 1 base and the J gene lost 5 bases, with 23 bases spanning the gap. The CDR3 sequence is 18 residues long. The CDR3 coding sequence is TGTGCCAGCAGTGAAGGCGGAAGGGGGGGAGCACCGTGGGAGACCCAGTACTTC. It codes for CASSEGGRGGAPWETQYF.

CDR3 region: CASSPAGTSGYEQYF. The CDR3 DNA reads as TGTGCCAGCTCACCGGCGGGGACTAGCGGCTACGAGCAGTACTTC. The chain employs TRBV18 and TRBJ2-7; 11 bases are a match to TRBD2. The CDR3 has 15 residues. Losses at the gene ends were 3 bases for V and 3 bases for J; bases not matched to a gene: 4. Germline V gene lookup returns CDR1 KGHSH and CDR2 LQKENI.

This sequence joins TRBV7-2 and TRBJ1-2, with a weak D call TRBD1 (5 bases). V lost 1 base and J lost 6, with 15 bases in between. This CDR3 spans 15 amino acids. CDR1 and CDR2 from the germline V gene are SGHTA and FQGNSA. CDR3 region: CASSLGRMGGHGYTF. The CDR3 nucleotides are TGTGCCAGCAGCTTAGGACGTATGGGGGGTCATGGCTACACCTTC. The full variable domain, rest sourced from reference TRBV7-2 and TRBJ1-2, is GAGVSQSPSNKVTEKGKDVELRCDPISGHTALYWYRQSLGQGLEFLIYFQGNSAPDKSGLPSDRFSAERTGGSVSTLTIQRTQQEDSAVYLCASSLGRMGGHGYTFGSGTRLTVV.

This clonotype was recorded many times. J is TRBJ2-7 and V is TRBV7-9; 12 bases map to TRBD1. With 0 bases clipped from V and 7 bases from J, the junction kept 4 bases outside the gene matches. CDR1 SEHNR and CDR2 FQNEAQ come from the germline V gene (reference sequence). This CDR3 region has 15 residues. In DNA, the CDR3 is TGTGCCAGCAGCTTAGCCGGGACAGGGGGCTTAGAGCAGTACTTC. It is translated as CASSLAGTGGLEQYF.

This clonotype was recorded a few times. Given a much more abundant clone one base away, this may be a read error. The chain links TRBV7-9 to TRBJ2-1; 12 nucleotides line up with TRBD2. Germline CDR1 reads SEHNR; CDR2 reads FQNEAQ (reference sequence). This CDR3 spans 16 amino acids. CDR3 region: CANSLGTSGRYNEQFF. The CDR3 nucleotides are TGTGCCAACAGCTTAGGAACTAGCGGGAGGTACAATGAGCAGTTCTTC.

This clonotype appeared many times. The chain is built from TRBV12-3 or TRBV12-4 and TRBJ2-3; D call uncertain. Trimming left V 8 bases short and J 0 bases short, with 6 bases between. The CDR3 totals 12 residues. CDR3 coding DNA: TGTGCCAGCGCAGGTAGCACAGATACGCAGTATTTT. It codes for CASAGSTDTQYF.

This chain uses TRBV2 with TRBJ2-1, with TRBD2 matching 8 bases. V lost 7 bases, J lost 4 bases, and 9 bases stayed unmatched. There are 15 residues in the CDR3. From germline, CDR1 is SNHLY and CDR2 FYNNEI. This chain's CDR3 is CASIFFTSGYNEQFF. In DNA, the CDR3 is TGTGCCAGCATTTTCTTTACTAGCGGTTACAATGAGCAGTTCTTC.

This clonotype was observed a handful of times. This sequence joins TRBV12-3 or TRBV12-4 and TRBJ2-1, with a weak D call TRBD2 (6 bases). The CDR3 is 15 residues long. Trimming removed 4 bases at V and 5 bases at J, with 15 bases between. CDR3 residues: CASSSIREVNNEQFF. The DNA of the CDR3 is TGTGCCAGCAGTTCTATCAGGGAGGTCAACAATGAGCAGTTCTTC.

This chain joins TRBV7-6 and TRBJ2-1, with 14 bases aligning to TRBD2. CDR1 is SGHVS and CDR2 is FNYEAQ in the germline V gene. The length of the CDR3 is 16 residues. The junction had 9 bases not matched to a gene; V was cut back by 5 bases and J by 9 bases. CDR3 coding DNA: TGTGCCAGCAGCCAGGGGACTAGCGGGAGTTCCAGTGAGCAGTTCTTC. This codes for CASSQGTSGSSSEQFF.

V and J are TRBV7-3 and TRBJ2-2, with TRBD1 matching over 7 bases. Trimming took 5 bases from V and 0 from J; bases not matched to a gene: 6. The length of the CDR3 is 16 residues. Germline CDR1 is SGHTA and CDR2 is FQGTGA. CDR3 amino acids: CASSMRQGPNTGELFF. In nucleotides, the CDR3 is TGTGCCAGCAGCATGAGACAGGGCCCGAACACCGGGGAGCTGTTTTTT.

The chain couples TRBV7-9 to TRBJ2-2; D ambiguous. Between the trimmed V and J ends, which lost 3 bases and 3 bases, there was a span of 8 bases. CDR1 and CDR2 from the germline V gene are SEHNR and FQNEAQ (reference sequence). This CDR3 region has 14 residues. The CDR3 coding sequence is TGTGCCAGCAGCTTTGACGGTTACACCGGGGAGCTGTTTTTT. It is translated as CASSFDGYTGELFF. Supplemented by reference TRBV7-9 and TRBJ2-2, the full variable domain reads DTGVSQNPRHKITKRGQNVTFRCDPISEHNRLYWYRQTLGQGPEFLTYFQNEAQLEKSRLLSDRFSAERPKGSFSTLEIQRTEQGDSAMYLCASSFDGYTGELFFGEGSRLTVL.

At least ten counts were recorded for this clonotype. The chain employs TRBV6-1 and TRBJ2-3; tentatively, D is TRBD1 or TRBD2 (5 bases each). Germline CDR1 MNHNS, CDR2 SASEGT. CDR3 length: 15 residues. V was clipped by 5 bases and J by 6 bases, with 18 bases between them. The CDR3 spells CASSYDRGAWDTQYF. The CDR3 DNA follows: TGTGCCAGCAGTTATGATCGAGGGGCGTGGGATACGCAGTATTTT.

In this sample, this clonotype turned up many times. The chain has TRBV28 and TRBJ2-1; D gene ambiguous. With 2 bases removed from V and 4 bases from J, the gap between germline ends came to 9 bases. The CDR3 is made up of 14 amino acids. Germline V lookup: CDR1 MDHEN, CDR2 SYDVKM. The CDR3 DNA reads as TGTGCCAGCAGTTTAAACGTTTGGTACAATGAGCAGTTCTTC. This gives the protein CASSLNVWYNEQFF. Filled out from reference TRBV28 and TRBJ2-1, the complete variable domain reads DVKVTQSSRYLVKRTGEKVFLECVQDMDHENMFWYRQDPGLGLRLIYFSYDVKMKEKGDIPEGYSVSREKKERFSLILESASTNQTSMYLCASSLNVWYNEQFFGPGTRLTVL.

This clonotype was detected ten times or more. The chain carries TRBV11-3 and TRBJ2-1, with a weak D call TRBD2 (5 bases). The ends were cut back, 4 bases at V and 3 bases at J, with 13 bases in the middle. Per the germline V gene, CDR1 is SGHNT and CDR2 is YENEEA. The CDR3 sequence is 15 residues long. This CDR3 reads CASSYRAGDYNEQFF. CDR3 nucleotides: TGTGCCAGCAGCTATCGGGCGGGTGACTACAATGAGCAGTTCTTC.

The chain couples TRBV30 to TRBJ2-3; D is ambiguous. CDR1 and CDR2 (germline): GTSNPN, SVGIG (reference sequence). CDR3 length: 10 residues. With 8 bases removed from V and 4 bases from J, the gap between germline ends came to 7 bases. The CDR3 DNA is TGTGCCCGGATTTCAGATACGCAGTATTTT. Its protein is CARISDTQYF.

This clonotype was observed many times. The chain combines TRBV15 with TRBJ1-4, with D possibly TRBD1 on 6 matching bases. The CDR3 totals 18 residues. Trimming pared 4 bases from V and 11 bases from J, leaving 29 bases between. From germline, CDR1 is LNHNV and CDR2 YYDKDF (reference sequence). The CDR3 sequence: CATSTLGQGITDRGKLFF. CDR3 in DNA: TGTGCCACCAGCACTTTAGGGCAGGGGATTACTGATCGTGGGAAACTGTTTTTT.

About this clonotype itself: A read error may explain this, as a much larger clone is one base away. This chain connects TRBV6-2 or TRBV6-3 to TRBJ2-7, with 12 bases fitting TRBD2. The CDR3 has 17 residues. Germline trimming cut 7 bases from V and 7 bases from J; bases unmatched to any gene: 17. Germline V gene sequence: CDR1 MNHEY, CDR2 SVGEGT. The CDR3 DNA reads TGTGCCAGCAACCCCACCGGGACTAGCGGGTATTACTTTGAGCAGTACTTC. Translated: CASNPTGTSGYYFEQYF.